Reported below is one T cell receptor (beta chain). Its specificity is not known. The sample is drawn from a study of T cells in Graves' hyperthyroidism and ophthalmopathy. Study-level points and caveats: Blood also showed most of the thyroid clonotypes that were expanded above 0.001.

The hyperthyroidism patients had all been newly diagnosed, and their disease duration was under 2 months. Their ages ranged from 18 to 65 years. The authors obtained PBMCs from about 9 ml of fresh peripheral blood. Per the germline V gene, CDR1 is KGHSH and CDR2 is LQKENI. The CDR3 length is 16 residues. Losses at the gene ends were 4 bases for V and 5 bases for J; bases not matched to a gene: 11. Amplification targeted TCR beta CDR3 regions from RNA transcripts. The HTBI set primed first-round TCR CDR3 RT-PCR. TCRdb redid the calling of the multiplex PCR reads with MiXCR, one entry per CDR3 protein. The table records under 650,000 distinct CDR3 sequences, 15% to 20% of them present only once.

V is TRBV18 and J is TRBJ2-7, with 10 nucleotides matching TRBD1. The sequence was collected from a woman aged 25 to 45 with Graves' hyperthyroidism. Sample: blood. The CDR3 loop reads CASSRFPGTGEDEQYF. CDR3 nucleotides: TGTGCCAGCTCACGTTTTCCCGGGACAGGGGAAGACGAGCAGTACTTC.